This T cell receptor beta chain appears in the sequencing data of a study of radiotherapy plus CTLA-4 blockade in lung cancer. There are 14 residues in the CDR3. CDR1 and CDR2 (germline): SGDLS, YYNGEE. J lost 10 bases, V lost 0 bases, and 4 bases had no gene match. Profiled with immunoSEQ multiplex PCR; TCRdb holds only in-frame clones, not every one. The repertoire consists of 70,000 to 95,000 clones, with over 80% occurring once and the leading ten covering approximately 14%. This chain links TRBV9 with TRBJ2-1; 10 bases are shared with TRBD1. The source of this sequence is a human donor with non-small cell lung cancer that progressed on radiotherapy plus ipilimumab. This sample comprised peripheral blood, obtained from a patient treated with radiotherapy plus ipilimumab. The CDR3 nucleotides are TGTGCCAGCAGCGTAGAGACAGGGGGCGGCGAGCAGTTCTTC. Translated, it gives CASSVETGGGEQFF.